This T cell receptor (beta chain) was observed in a study of spatial heterogeneity in lung cancer. Study details: Detected beta-chain sequences consistently exceeded alpha-chain sequences. Study results and caveats: Counts of expanded intratumoral alpha and beta TCRs tracked tumor mutation counts.

TCRdb processed the 5' RACE reads anew with MiXCR; each CDR3 protein has one entry. The sample consists of fewer than 7,500 distinct CDR3 sequences, approximately 17% of them appearing once. The time point here: sample taken at primary tumor resection. With respect to this clonotype: As yet, its antigen is unknown.

The CDR3 has 11 residues. Germline CDR1 and CDR2: MNHEY and SVGAGI. V was trimmed by 6 bases and J by 4 bases, leaving 6 bases between them. The sequenced sample was lung tumor tissue, obtained at surgery. This sequence was found in a female donor with early-stage non-small cell lung cancer. The chain links TRBV6-5 to TRBJ2-5, with D unclear. CDR3 DNA: TGTGCCAGCAGCCGCGGAGAGACCCAGTACTTC. It translates to CASSRGETQYF.